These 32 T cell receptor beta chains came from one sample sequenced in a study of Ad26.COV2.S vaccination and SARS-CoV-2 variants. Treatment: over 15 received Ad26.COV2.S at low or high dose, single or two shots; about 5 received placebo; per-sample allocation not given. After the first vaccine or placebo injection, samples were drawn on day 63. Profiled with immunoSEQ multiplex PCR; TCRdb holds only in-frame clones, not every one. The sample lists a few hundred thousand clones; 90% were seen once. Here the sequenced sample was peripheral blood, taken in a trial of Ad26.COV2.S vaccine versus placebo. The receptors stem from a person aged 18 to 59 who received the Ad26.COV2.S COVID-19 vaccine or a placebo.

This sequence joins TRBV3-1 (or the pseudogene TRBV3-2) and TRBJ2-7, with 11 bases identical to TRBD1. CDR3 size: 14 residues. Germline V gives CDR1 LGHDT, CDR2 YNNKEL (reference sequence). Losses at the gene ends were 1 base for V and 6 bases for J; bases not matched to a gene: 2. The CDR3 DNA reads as TGTGCCAGCAGCCAAGGGGACAGGGGGAGCGAGCAGTACTTC. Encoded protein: CASSQGDRGSEQYF.

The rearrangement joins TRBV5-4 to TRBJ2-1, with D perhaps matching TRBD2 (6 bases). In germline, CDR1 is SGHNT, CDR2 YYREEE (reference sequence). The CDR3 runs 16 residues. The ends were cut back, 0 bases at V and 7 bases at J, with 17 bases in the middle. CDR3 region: CASSLEPSVRGNEQFF. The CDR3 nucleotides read TGTGCCAGCAGCTTGGAGCCTAGCGTGAGGGGAAATGAGCAGTTCTTC.

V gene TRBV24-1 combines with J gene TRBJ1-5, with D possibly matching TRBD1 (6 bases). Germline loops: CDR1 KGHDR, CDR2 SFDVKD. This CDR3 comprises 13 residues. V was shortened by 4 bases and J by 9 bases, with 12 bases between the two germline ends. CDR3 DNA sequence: TGTGCCACCAGTGAGGGGGGGCTAGGGCCCCAGCATTTT. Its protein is CATSEGGLGPQHF.

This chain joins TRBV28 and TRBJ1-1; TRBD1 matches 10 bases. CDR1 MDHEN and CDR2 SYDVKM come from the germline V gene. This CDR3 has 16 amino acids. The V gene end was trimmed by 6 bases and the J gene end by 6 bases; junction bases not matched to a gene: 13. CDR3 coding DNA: TGTGCCAGCAGCCCTCCACCAGGGACAGGGGTTGCTGAAGCTTTCTTT. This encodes CASSPPPGTGVAEAFF. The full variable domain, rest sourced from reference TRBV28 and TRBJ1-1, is DVKVTQSSRYLVKRTGEKVFLECVQDMDHENMFWYRQDPGLGLRLIYFSYDVKMKEKGDIPEGYSVSREKKERFSLILESASTNQTSMYLCASSPPPGTGVAEAFFGQGTRLTVV.

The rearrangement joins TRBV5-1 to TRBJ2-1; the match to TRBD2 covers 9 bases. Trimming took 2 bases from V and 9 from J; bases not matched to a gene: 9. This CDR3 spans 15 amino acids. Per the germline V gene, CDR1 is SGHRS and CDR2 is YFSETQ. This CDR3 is CASSFGLAGQGEQFF. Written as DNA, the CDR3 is TGCGCCAGCAGCTTTGGGCTAGCGGGGCAGGGTGAGCAGTTCTTC.

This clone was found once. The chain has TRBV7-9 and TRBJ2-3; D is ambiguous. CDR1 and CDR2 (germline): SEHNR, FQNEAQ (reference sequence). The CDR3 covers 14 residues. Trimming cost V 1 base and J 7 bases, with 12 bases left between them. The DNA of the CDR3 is TGTGCCAGCAGCTTAGGGAACAGCGAAAATACGCAGTATTTT. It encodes CASSLGNSENTQYF. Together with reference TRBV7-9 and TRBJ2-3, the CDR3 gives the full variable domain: DTGVSQNPRHKITKRGQNVTFRCDPISEHNRLYWYRQTLGQGPEFLTYFQNEAQLEKSRLLSDRFSAERPKGSFSTLEIQRTEQGDSAMYLCASSLGNSENTQYFGPGTRLTVL.

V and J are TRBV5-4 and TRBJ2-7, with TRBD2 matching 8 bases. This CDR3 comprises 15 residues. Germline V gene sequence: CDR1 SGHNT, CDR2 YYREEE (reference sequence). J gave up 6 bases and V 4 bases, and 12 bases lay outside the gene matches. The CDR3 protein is CASSSLAGGGREQYF. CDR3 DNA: TGTGCCAGCAGCAGTCTAGCGGGTGGAGGGCGCGAGCAGTACTTC.

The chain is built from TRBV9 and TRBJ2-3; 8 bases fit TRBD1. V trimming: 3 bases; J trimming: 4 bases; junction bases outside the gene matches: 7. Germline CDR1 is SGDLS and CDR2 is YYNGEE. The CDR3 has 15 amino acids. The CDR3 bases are TGTGCCAGCAGCGCCCGGGACAGGTTGGCAGATACGCAGTATTTT. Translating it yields CASSARDRLADTQYF.

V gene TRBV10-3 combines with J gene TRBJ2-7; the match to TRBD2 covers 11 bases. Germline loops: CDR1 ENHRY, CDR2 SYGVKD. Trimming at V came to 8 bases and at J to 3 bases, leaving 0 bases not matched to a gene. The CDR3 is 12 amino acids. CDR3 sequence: CAIGTSGYEQYF. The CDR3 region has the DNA TGTGCCATCGGGACTAGCGGCTACGAGCAGTACTTC.

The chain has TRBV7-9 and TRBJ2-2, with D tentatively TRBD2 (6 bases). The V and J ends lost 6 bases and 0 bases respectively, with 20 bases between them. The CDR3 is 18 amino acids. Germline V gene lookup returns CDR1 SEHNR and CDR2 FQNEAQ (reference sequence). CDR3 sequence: CASSVSAAGSANTGELFF. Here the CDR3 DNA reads TGTGCCAGCAGTGTTTCCGCTGCGGGAAGTGCGAACACCGGGGAGCTGTTTTTT.

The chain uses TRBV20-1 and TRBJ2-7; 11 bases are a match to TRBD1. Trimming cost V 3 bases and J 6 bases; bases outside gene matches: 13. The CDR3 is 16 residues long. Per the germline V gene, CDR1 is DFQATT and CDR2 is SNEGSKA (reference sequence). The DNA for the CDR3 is TGCAGTGCTAGTGGATACCCTGGACAGGGGGCAACCGAGCAGTACTTC. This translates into CSASGYPGQGATEQYF.

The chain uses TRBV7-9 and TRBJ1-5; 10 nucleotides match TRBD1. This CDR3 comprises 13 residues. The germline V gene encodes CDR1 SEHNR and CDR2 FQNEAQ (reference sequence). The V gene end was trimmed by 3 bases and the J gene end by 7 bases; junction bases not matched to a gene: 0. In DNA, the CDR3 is TGTGCCAGCAGCTTGGGACAGGGGCAGCCCCAGCATTTT. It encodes CASSLGQGQPQHF.

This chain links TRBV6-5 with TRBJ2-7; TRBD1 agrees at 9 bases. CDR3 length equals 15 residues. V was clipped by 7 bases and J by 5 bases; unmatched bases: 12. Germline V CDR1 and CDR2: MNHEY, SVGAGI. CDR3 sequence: CASTPGQGFLDEQYF. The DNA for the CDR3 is TGTGCCAGCACCCCCGGACAGGGGTTTCTCGACGAGCAGTACTTC.

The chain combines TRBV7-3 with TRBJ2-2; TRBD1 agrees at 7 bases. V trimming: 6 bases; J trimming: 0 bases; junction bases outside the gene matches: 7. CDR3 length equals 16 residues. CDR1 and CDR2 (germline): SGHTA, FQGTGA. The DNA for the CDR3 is TGTGCCAGCAGTTCCCAAGGACAGGCGAACACCGGGGAGCTGTTTTTT. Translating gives CASSSQGQANTGELFF.

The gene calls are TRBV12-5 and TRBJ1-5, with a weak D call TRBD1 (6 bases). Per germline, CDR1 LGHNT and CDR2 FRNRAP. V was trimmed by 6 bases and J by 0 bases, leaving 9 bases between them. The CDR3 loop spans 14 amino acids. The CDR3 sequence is CASGMGHSNQPQHF. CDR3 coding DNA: TGTGCTAGTGGCATGGGACATAGCAATCAGCCCCAGCATTTT.

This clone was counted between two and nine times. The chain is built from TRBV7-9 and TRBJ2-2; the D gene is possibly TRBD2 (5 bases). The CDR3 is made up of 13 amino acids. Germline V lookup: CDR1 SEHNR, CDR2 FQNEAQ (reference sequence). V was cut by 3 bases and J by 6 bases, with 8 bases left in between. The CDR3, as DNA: TGTGCCAGCAGCTTCCCGGGATCCGGGGAGCTGTTTTTT. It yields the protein CASSFPGSGELFF.

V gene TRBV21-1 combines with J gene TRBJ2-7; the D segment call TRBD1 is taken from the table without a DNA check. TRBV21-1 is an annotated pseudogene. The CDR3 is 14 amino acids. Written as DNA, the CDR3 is TGTGCCAGCAGCAAAGTTCAGGGTTCCTACGAGCAGTACTTC. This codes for CASSKVQGSYEQYF.

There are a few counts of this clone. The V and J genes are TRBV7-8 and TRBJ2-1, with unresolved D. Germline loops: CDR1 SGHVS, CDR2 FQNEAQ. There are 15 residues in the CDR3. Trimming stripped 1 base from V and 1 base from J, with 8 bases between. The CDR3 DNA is TGTGCCAGCAGCTTAGTTTCTGGATCCTACAATGAGCAGTTCTTC. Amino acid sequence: CASSLVSGSYNEQFF.

The CDR3, as DNA: TGTGCCAGCACGCGAACTGCAACTAATGAAAAACTGTTTTTT. The encoded protein is CASTRTATNEKLFF. The chain combines TRBV6-5 with TRBJ1-4; D gene uncertain. This CDR3 has 14 amino acids. V gave up 7 bases and J gave up 0 bases, with 9 bases separating them. Germline lookup yields CDR1 MNHEY and CDR2 SVGAGI.

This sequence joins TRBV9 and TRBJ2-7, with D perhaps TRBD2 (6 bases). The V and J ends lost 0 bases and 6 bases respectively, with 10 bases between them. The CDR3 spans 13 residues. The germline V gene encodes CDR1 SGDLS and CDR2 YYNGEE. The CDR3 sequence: CASSVGGVGEQYF. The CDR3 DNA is TGTGCCAGCAGCGTAGGCGGGGTGGGCGAGCAGTACTTC.

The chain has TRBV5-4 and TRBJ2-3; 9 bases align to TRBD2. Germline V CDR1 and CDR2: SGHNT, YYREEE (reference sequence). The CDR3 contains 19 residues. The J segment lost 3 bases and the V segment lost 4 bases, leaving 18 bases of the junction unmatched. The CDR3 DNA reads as TGTGCCAGCAGCGTGCCGGGACTAGCCCGCGGCGGGCTGACAGATACGCAGTATTTT. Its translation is CASSVPGLARGGLTDTQYF. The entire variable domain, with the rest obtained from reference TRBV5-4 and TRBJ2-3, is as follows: ETGVTQSPTHLIKTRGQQVTLRCSSQSGHNTVSWYQQALGQGPQFIFQYYREEENGRGNFPPRFSGLQFPNYSSELNVNALELDDSALYLCASSVPGLARGGLTDTQYFGPGTRLTVL.

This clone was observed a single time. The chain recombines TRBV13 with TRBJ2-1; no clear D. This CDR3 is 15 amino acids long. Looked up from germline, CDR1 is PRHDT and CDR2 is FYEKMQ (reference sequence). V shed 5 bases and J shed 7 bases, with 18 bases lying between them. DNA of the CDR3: TGTGCCAGCAGCCGCTCAGGCCCCGTGGGAAATGAGCAGTTCTTC. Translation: CASSRSGPVGNEQFF. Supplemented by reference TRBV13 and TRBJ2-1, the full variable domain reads AAGVIQSPRHLIKEKRETATLKCYPIPRHDTVYWYQQGPGQDPQFLISFYEKMQSDKGSIPDRFSAQQFSDYHSELNMSSLELGDSALYFCASSRSGPVGNEQFFGPGTRLTVL.

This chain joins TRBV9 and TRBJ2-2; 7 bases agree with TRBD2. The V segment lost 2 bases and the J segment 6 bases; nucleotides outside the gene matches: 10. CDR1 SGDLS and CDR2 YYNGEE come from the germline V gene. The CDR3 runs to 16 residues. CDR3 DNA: TGTGCCAGCAGCGTGGATAGCGGGCACCGCGCCGGGGAGCTGTTTTTT. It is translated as CASSVDSGHRAGELFF.

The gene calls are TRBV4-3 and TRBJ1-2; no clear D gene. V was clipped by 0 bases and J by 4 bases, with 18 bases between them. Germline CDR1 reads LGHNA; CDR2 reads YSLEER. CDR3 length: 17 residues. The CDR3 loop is CASSQDLGFEGIYGYTF. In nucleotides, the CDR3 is TGCGCCAGCAGCCAAGATCTGGGGTTTGAGGGAATCTATGGCTACACCTTC.

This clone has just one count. The CDR3 DNA reads as TGCGCCAGCAGCTTGTATCGGGGGTACGAGCAGTACTTC. It translates to CASSLYRGYEQYF. The rearrangement uses TRBV5-1 and TRBJ2-7; D perhaps matches TRBD2 (6 bases). The germline CDR1 and CDR2 sequences are SGHRS and YFSETQ. This CDR3 region has 13 residues. V dropped 1 base and J dropped 4 bases, with 9 bases sitting between them.

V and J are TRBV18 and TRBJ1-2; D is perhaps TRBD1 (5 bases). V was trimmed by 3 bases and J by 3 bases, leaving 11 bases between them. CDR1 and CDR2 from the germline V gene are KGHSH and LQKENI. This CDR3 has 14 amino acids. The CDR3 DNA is TGTGCCAGCTCACCGACCGGGACGGACTATGGCTACACCTTC. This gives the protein CASSPTGTDYGYTF.

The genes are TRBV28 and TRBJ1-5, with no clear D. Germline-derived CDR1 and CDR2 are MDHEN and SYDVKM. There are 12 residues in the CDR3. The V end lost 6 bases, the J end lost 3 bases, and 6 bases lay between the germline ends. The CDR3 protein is CASRGNNQPQHF. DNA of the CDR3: TGTGCCAGCAGGGGGAACAATCAGCCCCAGCATTTT.

This CDR3 is CASTMAGITDTQYF. CDR3 coding DNA: TGTGCCAGCACGATGGCAGGGATCACAGATACGCAGTATTTT. V is TRBV2 and J is TRBJ2-3, with D possibly TRBD1 on 5 matching bases. Germline V gives CDR1 SNHLY, CDR2 FYNNEI. V was shortened by 7 bases and J by 2 bases, with 13 bases between the two germline ends. The CDR3 has 14 residues.

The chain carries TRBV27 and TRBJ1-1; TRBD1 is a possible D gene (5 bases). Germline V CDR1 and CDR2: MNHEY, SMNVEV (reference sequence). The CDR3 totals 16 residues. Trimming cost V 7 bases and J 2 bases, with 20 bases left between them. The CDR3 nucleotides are TGTGCCAGCAAAACACTTCCCGGGGGGGGAAACACTGAAGCTTTCTTT. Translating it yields CASKTLPGGGNTEAFF.

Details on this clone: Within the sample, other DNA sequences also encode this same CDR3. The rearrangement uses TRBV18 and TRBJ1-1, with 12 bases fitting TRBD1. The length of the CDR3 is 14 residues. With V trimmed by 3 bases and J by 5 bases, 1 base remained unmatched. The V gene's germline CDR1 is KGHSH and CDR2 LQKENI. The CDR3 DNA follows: TGTGCCAGCTCACCGGGACAGGGGGCGACTGAAGCTTTCTTT. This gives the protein CASSPGQGATEAFF.

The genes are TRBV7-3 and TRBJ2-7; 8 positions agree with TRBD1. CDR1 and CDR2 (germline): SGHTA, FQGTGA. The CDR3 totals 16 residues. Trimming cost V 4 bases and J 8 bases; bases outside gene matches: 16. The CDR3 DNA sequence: TGTGCCAGCAGCTCTCCATTACCGGGACAGGTTAAGAAGCAGTACTTC. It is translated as CASSSPLPGQVKKQYF.

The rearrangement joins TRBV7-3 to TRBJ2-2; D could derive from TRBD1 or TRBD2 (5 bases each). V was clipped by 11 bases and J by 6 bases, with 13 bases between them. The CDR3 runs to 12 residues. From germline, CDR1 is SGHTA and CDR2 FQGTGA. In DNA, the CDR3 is TGTGCCTCGGGGCTAGTGGCCGGGGAGCTGTTTTTT. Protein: CASGLVAGELFF.